Sequencing of this TCR beta chain was carried out in a study of regulatory T cells in long-lasting Graves disease. The V and J ends lost 3 bases and 1 base respectively, with 6 bases between them. CDR3 size: 13 residues. This clonotype has at least ten counts. iRepertoire HTBI primers and Arm-PCR of CDR3 regions built TCR beta libraries. TCRdb fed the multiplex PCR reads into MiXCR, producing one record per CDR3 protein. In the table there are 200,000 to 250,000 distinct CDR3 sequences, about 19% of which are singletons. Time point of the sample: newly diagnosed GD, antithyroid drugs for less than 3 months. Researchers made the TCR library from RNA that was extracted from PBMCs. This sample was shared with a second study, whose subject was T cells in Graves' hyperthyroidism and ophthalmopathy. That source notes: For ophthalmopathy, model prediction preceded onset by a median roughly 6.2 months.

Sequenced here: peripheral blood mononuclear cells (PBMCs), sampled at new diagnosis, from a patient treated with antithyroid drugs. This sequence originates from a woman in her 30s with Graves disease. The V and J genes are TRBV12-3 or TRBV12-4 and TRBJ1-1; no reliable D call. CDR3 sequence: CASSFQQNTEAFF. The CDR3 nucleotides read TGTGCCAGCAGTTTCCAGCAGAACACTGAAGCTTTCTTT.